Listed here are 11 T cell receptor beta chains from one sample, sequenced in a study of blood T cell repertoires in COVID-19. Only in-frame clones appear in the TCRdb table, and some are missing; sequencing was by immunoSEQ multiplex PCR. The table lists 60,000 to 65,000 clones, 65% to 75% of them singletons, with 28% in the top ten. What was sequenced was peripheral blood. These receptors were taken from a woman older than 75 with acute or convalescent COVID-19.

In DNA, the CDR3 is TGTGCCAGCAGCCACCCCCGGTCCCCTGCATTTAGACTAGCGGGAAACGAGCAGTACTTC. Amino acids: CASSHPRSPAFRLAGNEQYF. V gene TRBV14 combines with J gene TRBJ2-7; 11 positions agree with TRBD2. CDR3 length: 20 amino acids. Germline V gene lookup returns CDR1 SGHDN and CDR2 FVKESK. V was clipped by 3 bases and J by 5 bases; unmatched bases: 21. The entire variable domain, with the rest obtained from reference TRBV14 and TRBJ2-7, is as follows: EAGVTQFPSHSVIEKGQTVTLRCDPISGHDNLYWYRRVMGKEIKFLLHFVKESKQDESGMPNNRFLAERTGGTYSTLKVQPAELEDSGVYFCASSHPRSPAFRLAGNEQYFGPGTRLTVT.

This rearrangement joins TRBV28 to TRBJ1-1, with 7 nucleotides matching TRBD1. V lost 7 bases to trimming and J lost 4 bases; unmatched junction nucleotides: 12. CDR1 and CDR2 (germline): MDHEN, SYDVKM. This CDR3 region has 15 residues. CDR3 nucleotides: TGTGCCAGCACTATGAACAGGGGAAGGGGCACTGAAGCTTTCTTT. Its translation: CASTMNRGRGTEAFF.

This clone was picked up one time. The V and J genes are TRBV5-4 and TRBJ2-2; D is undetermined. The V gene's germline CDR1 is SGHNT and CDR2 YYREEE (reference sequence). The CDR3 spans 15 residues. Trimming stripped 4 bases from V and 1 base from J, with 11 bases between. CDR3 coding DNA: TGTGCCAGCAGCCCCCCCGCCGGGAACACCGGGGAGCTGTTTTTT. Amino acid sequence: CASSPPAGNTGELFF.

The rearrangement links TRBV30 to TRBJ1-1; D perhaps matches TRBD1 (5 bases). V lost 2 bases, J lost 2 bases, and 21 bases lay in between. Germline lookup yields CDR1 GTSNPN and CDR2 SVGIG (reference sequence). The CDR3 extends over 17 amino acids. CDR3 loop: CAWSTPTGRKVNTEAFF. The CDR3 nucleotides read TGTGCCTGGAGTACCCCCACAGGCCGAAAGGTCAACACTGAAGCTTTCTTT.

The chain carries TRBV6-6 and TRBJ2-7; TRBD2 is a possible D gene (5 bases). The germline V and J ends were trimmed by 5 bases and 2 bases, with 13 bases remaining between them. The V gene's germline CDR1 is MNHNY and CDR2 SVGAGI (reference sequence). This CDR3 contains 14 residues. The CDR3 loop reads CASSRSGATYEQYF. The CDR3 region has the DNA TGTGCCAGCAGTCGCAGCGGCGCCACCTACGAGCAGTACTTC.

The chain uses TRBV4-1 and TRBJ2-5, with a possible D match to TRBD1 (6 bases). Trimming took off 1 base at V and 4 bases at J, with 10 bases between the two ends. Germline CDR1 reads MGHRA; CDR2 reads YSYEKL. This CDR3 spans 14 amino acids. The CDR3 DNA reads as TGCGCCAGCAGCCAAGTACAGGGTGTAGAGACCCAGTACTTC. Its translation is CASSQVQGVETQYF.

The CDR3 nucleotides are TGTGCCAGCAGTCATAAGGGGGCGCGGGCAACAGGTGAGCAGTTCTTC. It translates to CASSHKGARATGEQFF. This chain uses TRBV5-4 with TRBJ2-1, with 7 bases aligning to TRBD1. V lost 5 bases to trimming and J lost 9 bases; unmatched junction nucleotides: 17. Germline CDR1 is SGHNT and CDR2 is YYREEE (reference sequence). This CDR3 spans 16 amino acids.

The chain recombines TRBV27 with TRBJ1-1; 7 bases line up with TRBD1. Germline trimming cut 6 bases from V and 2 bases from J; bases unmatched to any gene: 6. This CDR3 has 14 residues. Germline V gene data show CDR1 as MNHEY and CDR2 as SMNVEV (reference sequence). Here the CDR3 reads CASSLTGFNTEAFF. In DNA, the CDR3 is TGTGCCAGCAGCCTGACAGGGTTTAACACTGAAGCTTTCTTT.

This rearrangement joins TRBV19 to TRBJ2-7, with D possibly matching TRBD2 (6 bases). V was pared by 4 bases and J by 4 bases, with 20 bases between. The CDR3 contains 16 residues. Germline V gene sequence: CDR1 LNHDA, CDR2 SQIVND (reference sequence). The CDR3 region has the DNA TGTGCCAGTAGTACCTACTACGAGCGGGTGGGTTACGAGCAGTACTTC. Translated, it gives CASSTYYERVGYEQYF.

This sequence joins TRBV11-3 and TRBJ2-7; 8 bases are a match to TRBD2. CDR3 length: 14 amino acids. With V trimmed by 5 bases and J by 6 bases, 9 bases remained unmatched. CDR1 SGHNT and CDR2 YENEEA come from the germline V gene. The CDR3 sequence is CASSLGLGGREQYF. CDR3 nucleotides: TGTGCCAGCAGCCTGGGACTAGGGGGACGCGAGCAGTACTTC.

V gene TRBV23-1 combines with J gene TRBJ1-1; 9 bases fit TRBD1. TRBV23-1 is reported as an ORF; its role is uncertain. The length of the CDR3 is 13 residues. J lost 6 bases, V lost 7 bases, and 6 bases had no gene match. CDR3: CASTLQGAAEAFF. As DNA, the CDR3 is TGCGCCAGCACCCTACAGGGGGCTGCTGAAGCTTTCTTT.